These T cell receptor beta chains were read from a single sample in a study of shared clonotypes between healthy human individuals. The data were produced by immunoSEQ multiplex PCR, yet TCRdb's version contains in-frame clones alone and is incomplete. The repertoire holds 1,500,000 or so clones, with about 98.5% as singletons. Sequencing used naive CD4+ T cells sorted from blood. These receptors came from a man aged 25-45 years in good health. Each CDR3 is given with its conserved first and last residue. A D gene is named only where the DNA matches it firmly. Not every row has a clone size; where given, it reads once, few, many or a size class.

J gene,V gene,clone size,D gene,CDR3 DNA,CDR3 protein
TRBJ2-3,TRBV7-9,-,-,TGTGCCAGCAGCTTAGAGGTAGGGCCAGATACGCAGTATTTT,CASSLEVGPDTQYF
TRBJ1-5,TRBV7-9,-,-,TGTGCCAGCAGCTTAGGTCCCTTGGCAGAGCGGGGTCAGCCCCAGCATTTT,CASSLGPLAERGQPQHF
TRBJ1-1,TRBV5-6,-,-,TGTGCCAGCAGCAAGAGAGGGAGGAACACTGAAGCTTTCTTT,CASSKRGRNTEAFF
TRBJ1-2,TRBV28,-,-,TGTGCCAGCAGCCTCCTGGTAGAGGGCAACTATGGCTACACCTTC,CASSLLVEGNYGYTF
TRBJ2-7,TRBV7-3,-,TRBD1,TGTGCCAGCAGCTTAAACGGACAGGCCGAGCAGTACTTC,CASSLNGQAEQYF
TRBJ2-5,TRBV6-1,-,TRBD1,TGTGCCAGCAGTGTCTCCGGGACAGGGGAAGAGACCCAGTACTTC,CASSVSGTGEETQYF
TRBJ2-5,TRBV2,-,-,TGTGCCAGCAAGGGGGACGCGGAGACCCAGTACTTC,CASKGDAETQYF
TRBJ2-7,TRBV27,-,TRBD2,TGTGCCAGCAGTCGGACTAGCGGAACCTACGAGCAGTACTTC,CASSRTSGTYEQYF
TRBJ1-2,TRBV7-1,-,-,TGTGCCAGCAGCGAGGGAAAGACCTATGGCTACACCTTC,CASSEGKTYGYTF
TRBJ1-1,TRBV6-5,-,-,TGTGCCAGCAGTTACGGTGGCACTCTGAACACTGAAGCTTTCTTT,CASSYGGTLNTEAFF
TRBJ2-7,TRBV18,-,-,TGTGCCAGCTCACCAAATTCAGGGCTTTACGAGCAGTACTTC,CASSPNSGLYEQYF
TRBJ1-1,TRBV27,-,-,TGTGCCAGCAGTTTATCTAGCTATTCAAACACTGAAGCTTTCTTT,CASSLSSYSNTEAFF
TRBJ1-2,TRBV5-1,-,TRBD1,TGCGCCAGCAGCCTCGGGACAGGGGCCCAATACTATGGCTACACCTTC,CASSLGTGAQYYGYTF
TRBJ1-2,TRBV28,-,-,TGTGCCAGCAAGCGGTTGGACTATGGCTACACCTTC,CASKRLDYGYTF
TRBJ1-3,TRBV6-6,-,TRBD1,TGTGCCAGCAGCCCCGACAGGGGTCGCTCTGGAAACACCATATATTTT,CASSPDRGRSGNTIYF
TRBJ2-1,TRBV27,-,TRBD2,TGTGCCAGCAGTCTAGGGACTAGCGGGGACGAGCAGTTCTTC,CASSLGTSGDEQFF
TRBJ2-1,TRBV5-4,-,-,TGTGCCAGCAGCTTGGCCGGCGGAGGGACCTACAATGAGCAGTTCTTC,CASSLAGGGTYNEQFF
TRBJ2-3,TRBV29-1,-,-,TGCAGCGTTGAAGCCGGGACCCACACAGATACGCAGTATTTT,CSVEAGTHTDTQYF
TRBJ2-2,TRBV12-5,-,-,TGTGCTAGTGGTGGGGCGGCTACGAACACCGGGGAGCTGTTTTTT,CASGGAATNTGELFF
TRBJ2-6,TRBV5-1,-,-,TGCGCCAGCAGTTCGGGCTCTGGGGCCAACGTCCTGACTTTC,CASSSGSGANVLTF
TRBJ2-3,TRBV18,-,-,TGTGCCAGCTCACCAAAAAGTCTCCTGACAGATACGCAGTATTTT,CASSPKSLLTDTQYF
TRBJ2-3,TRBV5-4,-,-,TGTGCCAGCAGCTCCCGTGGGGGGCCAGATACGCAGTATTTT,CASSSRGGPDTQYF
TRBJ2-3,TRBV13,-,TRBD2,TGTGCCAGCAGCGAAAGAGCACTAGCGGGAGACCCAGATACGCAGTATTTT,CASSERALAGDPDTQYF
TRBJ2-2,TRBV30,-,-,TGTGCCCACACGGGGAGGCCTAACACCGGGGAGCTGTTTTTT,CAHTGRPNTGELFF
TRBJ2-2,TRBV4-2,-,TRBD2,TGTGCCAGCAGACGCACTAGCGGGAGGGCCCCCGGGGAGCTGTTTTTT,CASRRTSGRAPGELFF
TRBJ2-7,TRBV5-4,-,-,TGTGCCAGCAGCTTGGACCAGTACGAGCAGTACTTC,CASSLDQYEQYF
TRBJ1-1,TRBV7-2,once,-,TGTGCCAGCAGACCAGAATTTAACACTGAAGCTTTCTTT,CASRPEFNTEAFF
TRBJ2-5,TRBV9,-,-,TGTGCCAGCAGCGTAGGTGCAGTCCAAGAGACCCAGTACTTC,CASSVGAVQETQYF